These 10 T cell receptor beta chains originate from one sample sequenced in a study of regulatory and conventional T cells in RAG deficiency. Only in-frame clones appear in the TCRdb table, and some are missing; sequencing was by immunoSEQ multiplex PCR. This table holds 40,000 to 55,000 clones, more than 80% found once. Blood CD4+ CD25-low CD127-high conventional T cells supplied the genomic DNA template. These data also featured in a second study, about regulatory T cells. In that study: Primers: 52 TRBV forward and 13 TRBJ reverse.

Sequenced material: CD4+ effector T cells sorted from blood. The receptors here all came from a human donor in good health.

The rearrangement joins TRBV29-1 to TRBJ1-1; D not certain. The CDR3 length is 13 residues. V lost 6 bases, J lost 0 bases, and 11 bases lay in between. Per germline, CDR1 SQVTM and CDR2 ANQGSEA. CDR3 nucleotide sequence: TGCAGCGTGGTCCAAAGAATGAACACTGAAGCTTTCTTT. It is translated as CSVVQRMNTEAFF.

The chain carries TRBV11-1 and TRBJ2-7; D may be TRBD1 (6 bases). The CDR3 runs to 15 residues. V lost 1 base to trimming and J lost 6 bases, with 16 bases between them. Per germline, CDR1 SGHAT and CDR2 FQDESV (reference sequence). The DNA for the CDR3 is TGTGCCAGCAGCTTAGACGCCAGGGGCAGAGGCGAGCAGTACTTC. Translated: CASSLDARGRGEQYF.

The V call is TRBV19, the J call TRBJ1-4; a weak D match, TRBD1 (5 bases). The V gene's germline CDR1 is LNHDA and CDR2 SQIVND (reference sequence). The CDR3 consists of 15 residues. Trimming stripped 4 bases from V and 1 base from J, with 10 bases between. The CDR3 nucleotides read TGTGCCAGTAGTACCACAGGCGTAACTAATGAAAAACTGTTTTTT. As protein: CASSTTGVTNEKLFF.

CDR3 protein: CASSSKSRTGGRKLFF. The CDR3 DNA reads TGTGCCAGCAGTTCTAAATCCCGGACAGGGGGCCGGAAACTGTTTTTT. The J gene is TRBJ1-4, the V gene TRBV28; 11 bases match TRBD1. V lost 4 bases to trimming and J lost 11 bases; unmatched junction nucleotides: 12. This CDR3 has 16 amino acids. Looked up from germline, CDR1 is MDHEN and CDR2 is SYDVKM. Variable domain in full (rest from reference TRBV28 and TRBJ1-4): DVKVTQSSRYLVKRTGEKVFLECVQDMDHENMFWYRQDPGLGLRLIYFSYDVKMKEKGDIPEGYSVSREKKERFSLILESASTNQTSMYLCASSSKSRTGGRKLFFGSGTQLSVL.

V is TRBV7-8 and J is TRBJ1-6, with TRBD1 identical over 8 bases. The V and J ends lost 3 bases and 5 bases, in that order; junction bases with no gene match: 3. The length of the CDR3 is 15 residues. Per the germline V gene, CDR1 is SGHVS and CDR2 is FQNEAQ. CDR3 in amino acids: CASSFETGDNSPLHF. CDR3 bases: TGTGCCAGCAGCTTCGAGACAGGGGATAATTCACCCCTCCACTTT.

The chain links TRBV2 to TRBJ1-5, with D maybe TRBD1 (5 bases). Germline CDR1 SNHLY, CDR2 FYNNEI. Deletions cut 6 bases from V and 4 bases from J, with 16 bases between. There are 15 residues in the CDR3. The CDR3 bases are TGTGCCAGCAGAAAACTTGGGGGTGGGAATCAGCCCCAGCATTTT. This sequence encodes CASRKLGGGNQPQHF.

This sequence joins TRBV11-2 and TRBJ2-1; 7 bases line up with TRBD2. V was clipped by 5 bases and J by 6 bases; unmatched bases: 7. Germline V CDR1 and CDR2: SGHAT, FQNNGV. The length of the CDR3 is 14 residues. Here the CDR3 reads CASSPLARRNEQFF. The CDR3, as DNA: TGTGCCAGCAGCCCACTAGCGAGGCGCAATGAGCAGTTCTTC.

V gene TRBV28 combines with J gene TRBJ2-2, with 14 bases fitting TRBD2. This CDR3 contains 17 residues. Germline V gene sequence: CDR1 MDHEN, CDR2 SYDVKM. The trim removed 2 bases at V and 5 bases at J, leaving 4 bases unmatched. The CDR3 protein is CASSLGRTSGGTGELFF. Here the CDR3 DNA reads TGTGCCAGCAGTTTAGGGAGGACTAGCGGGGGGACCGGGGAGCTGTTTTTT.

The gene calls are TRBV18 and TRBJ1-6, with no clear D. CDR3 size: 15 residues. With 3 bases removed from V and 8 bases from J, the gap between germline ends came to 14 bases. The V gene's germline CDR1 is KGHSH and CDR2 LQKENI. The CDR3 reads CASSPLPKDDSPLHF. DNA for the CDR3: TGTGCCAGCTCACCTTTGCCTAAAGACGATTCACCCCTCCACTTT.

The chain has TRBV7-2 and TRBJ1-2; 9 positions agree with TRBD1. V was pared by 2 bases and J by 8 bases, with 3 bases of the junction left unmatched. CDR1 SGHTA and CDR2 FQGNSA come from the germline V gene. CDR3 length: 13 amino acids. The CDR3 DNA reads as TGTGCCAGCAGCTTAAGGGACAGGGAGGGCTACACCTTC. It yields the protein CASSLRDREGYTF.